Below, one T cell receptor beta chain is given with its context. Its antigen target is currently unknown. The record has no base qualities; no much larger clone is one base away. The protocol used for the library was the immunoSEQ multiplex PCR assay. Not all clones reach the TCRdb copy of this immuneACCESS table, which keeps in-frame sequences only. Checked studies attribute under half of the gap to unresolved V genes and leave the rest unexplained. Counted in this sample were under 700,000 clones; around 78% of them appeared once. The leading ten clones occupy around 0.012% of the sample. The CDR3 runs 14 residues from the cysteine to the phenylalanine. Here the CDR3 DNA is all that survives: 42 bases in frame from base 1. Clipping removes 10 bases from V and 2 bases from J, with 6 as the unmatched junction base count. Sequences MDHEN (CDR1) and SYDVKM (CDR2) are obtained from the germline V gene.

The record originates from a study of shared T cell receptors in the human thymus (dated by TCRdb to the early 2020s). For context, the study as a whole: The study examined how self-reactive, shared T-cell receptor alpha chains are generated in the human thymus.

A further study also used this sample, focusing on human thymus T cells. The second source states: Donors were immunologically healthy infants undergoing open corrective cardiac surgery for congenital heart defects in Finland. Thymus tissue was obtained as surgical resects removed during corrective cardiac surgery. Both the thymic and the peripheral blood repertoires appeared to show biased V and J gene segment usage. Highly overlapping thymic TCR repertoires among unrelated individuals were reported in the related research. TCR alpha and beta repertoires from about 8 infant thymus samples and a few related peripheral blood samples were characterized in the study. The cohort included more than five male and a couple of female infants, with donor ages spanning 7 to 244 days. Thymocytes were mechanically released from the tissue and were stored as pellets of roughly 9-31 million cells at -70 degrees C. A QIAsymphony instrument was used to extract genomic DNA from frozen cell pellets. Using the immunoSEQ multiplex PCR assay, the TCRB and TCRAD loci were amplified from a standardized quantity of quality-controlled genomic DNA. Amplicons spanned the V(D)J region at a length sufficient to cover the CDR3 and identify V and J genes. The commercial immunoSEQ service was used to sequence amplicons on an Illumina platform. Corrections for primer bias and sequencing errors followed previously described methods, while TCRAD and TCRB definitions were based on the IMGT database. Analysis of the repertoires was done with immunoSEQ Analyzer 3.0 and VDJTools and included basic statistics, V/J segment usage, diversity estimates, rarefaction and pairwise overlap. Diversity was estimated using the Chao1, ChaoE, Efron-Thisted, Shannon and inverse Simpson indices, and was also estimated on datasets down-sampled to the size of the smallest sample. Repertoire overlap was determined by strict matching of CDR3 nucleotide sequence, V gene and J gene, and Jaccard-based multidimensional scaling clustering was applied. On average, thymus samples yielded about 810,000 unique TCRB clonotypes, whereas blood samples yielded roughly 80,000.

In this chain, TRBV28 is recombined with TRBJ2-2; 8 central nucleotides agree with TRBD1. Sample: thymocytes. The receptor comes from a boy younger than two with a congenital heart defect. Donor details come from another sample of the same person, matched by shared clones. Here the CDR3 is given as CATTGGPNTGELFF. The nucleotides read TGTGCCACCACAGGGGGGCCCAACACCGGGGAGCTGTTTTTT.